This T cell receptor beta chain was observed in a study of metastatic and nonmetastatic thyroid tumors. This clone was counted many times. No antigen is known for it. The CDR3 length is 14 residues. The J segment lost 4 bases and the V segment lost 4 bases, leaving 4 bases of the junction unmatched. Germline CDR1 is MNHNS and CDR2 is SASEGT. Prior to thyroid surgery, none of the patients had received any treatment. TCRdb re-called clones via MiXCR from the PCR reads. The profile shows about 93,000 clones, 9.5% to 15% of them singletons. The study, taken as a whole, reports: As reported, TCR beta diversity in blood and tumor was significantly higher in malignant thyroid tumors than in benign nodules.

The receptor's source is a female donor with papillary thyroid cancer or a benign thyroid nodule (not recorded which). Some clones in this sample may be carry-over from other donors' samples. The sequenced sample was blood. The V gene is TRBV6-1, the J gene TRBJ2-5; 9 bases are a match to TRBD1. Written as DNA, the CDR3 is TGTGCCAGCAGTGTGGGACAGGGTGGAGAGACCCAGTACTTC. Protein sequence: CASSVGQGGETQYF.